This passage covers 28 T cell receptor beta chains from one sample sequenced in a study of control samples from healthy donors and cancer patients. TCRdb keeps only in-frame clones here, not all; method: immunoSEQ multiplex PCR. Seen here are about 140,000 clones, about 90% observed once, and the top ten hold approximately 1.6%. Sequenced input: blood. The receptors were gathered from a man aged 18-30 years in good health.

In the case of this clone: The sample has other DNA sequences that encode this CDR3 too. The V call is TRBV27, the J call TRBJ1-5; possibly TRBD1 for D (5 bases). CDR1 is MNHEY, CDR2 SMNVEV, per germline (reference sequence). V was clipped by 0 bases and J by 6 bases, with 6 bases between them. This CDR3 spans 13 amino acids. CDR3 region: CASSLSGVQPQHF. CDR3 DNA: TGTGCCAGCAGTTTATCAGGGGTTCAGCCCCAGCATTTT.

The rearrangement joins TRBV4-2 to TRBJ2-5, with D possibly being TRBD1 (7 bases). Germline CDR1 is LGHNA and CDR2 is YNFKEQ. V was clipped by 0 bases and J by 2 bases, with 19 bases between them. This CDR3 spans 18 amino acids. The DNA of the CDR3 is TGTGCCAGCAGCCAAGATGTACCCCCGCAGGGGGGACAAGAGACCCAGTACTTC. Its protein is CASSQDVPPQGGQETQYF.

A single count supports this clone. The chain has TRBV18 and TRBJ1-5, with 11 bases lining up with TRBD1. The germline CDR1 and CDR2 sequences are KGHSH and LQKENI. CDR3 length: 21 residues. V lost 4 bases and J lost 1; bases outside the gene matches: 18. CDR3 region: CASSLIRPGQGGLLSNQPQHF. Written as DNA, the CDR3 is TGTGCCAGCTCACTTATCAGGCCGGGACAGGGGGGCCTTTTAAGCAATCAGCCCCAGCATTTT.

In this sample, this clone turned up once. V usage is TRBV2 and J usage is TRBJ1-5; D gene ambiguous. V shed 1 base and J shed 2 bases, with 6 bases lying between them. The CDR3 is made up of 14 amino acids. CDR1 is SNHLY and CDR2 is FYNNEI in the germline V gene. The CDR3 sequence is CASSEGGGNQPQHF. In nucleotides, the CDR3 is TGTGCCAGCAGTGAAGGGGGAGGCAATCAGCCCCAGCATTTT.

The chain carries TRBV18 and TRBJ1-6; 7 bases align to TRBD1. The germline CDR1 and CDR2 sequences are KGHSH and LQKENI. V was clipped by 0 bases and J by 4 bases; unmatched bases: 0. The CDR3 contains 15 residues. The CDR3 sequence: CASSPPDRYNSPLHF. The CDR3 coding sequence is TGTGCCAGCTCACCACCGGACAGGTATAATTCACCCCTCCACTTT.

This sequence joins TRBV19 and TRBJ2-7; TRBD2 agrees at 8 bases. Unmatched junction bases numbered 1, after V lost 4 bases and J lost 2 bases. The CDR3 runs 13 residues. CDR1 and CDR2 (germline): LNHDA, SQIVND (reference sequence). CDR3 DNA sequence: TGTGCCAGTAGTAACGGGGGGGCCTACGAGCAGTACTTC. Translation gives CASSNGGAYEQYF.

V and J are TRBV7-2 and TRBJ1-5; possible D gene TRBD1, 6 bases. Germline V gene sequence: CDR1 SGHTA, CDR2 FQGNSA. This CDR3 has 16 residues. V was cut by 1 base and J by 2 bases, with 12 bases left in between. CDR3 nucleotide sequence: TGTGCCAGCAGCTTAGGTGAGGCAGGGGGCAATCAGCCCCAGCATTTT. Translating gives CASSLGEAGGNQPQHF.

Regarding this clone: A junction boundary mismatches the germline segment, possibly from a read error. The chain links TRBV3-1 (or the pseudogene TRBV3-2) to TRBJ1-2, with TRBD1 as a possible D gene (5 bases). In germline, CDR1 is LGHDT, CDR2 YNNKEL (reference sequence). The CDR3 spans 15 residues. CDR3: CASSQYLPGGWVLPF. The CDR3 DNA reads TGTGCCAGCAGCCAGTACCTCCCCGGGGGGTGGGTCCTGCCCTTC.

The chain has TRBV7-2 and TRBJ2-5, with 10 positions matching TRBD1. The CDR3 has 14 residues. Trimming removed 5 bases from V and 7 bases from J; junction bases left unmatched: 7. Germline values: CDR1 SGHTA, CDR2 FQGNSA. The CDR3 region is CASSPADRGGTQYF. CDR3 nucleotides: TGTGCCAGCAGCCCAGCGGACAGGGGGGGGACCCAGTACTTC.

CDR3 nucleotide sequence: TGTGCCAGCAGCCCTAGTCCGCGGCCAGCAGATACGCAGTATTTT. This sequence encodes CASSPSPRPADTQYF. This chain links TRBV9 with TRBJ2-3; no definite D call. The CDR3 consists of 15 residues. Germline lookup yields CDR1 SGDLS and CDR2 YYNGEE. Trimming took 4 bases from V and 4 from J, leaving 16 bases between them.

V gene TRBV13 combines with J gene TRBJ2-7; the match to TRBD1 covers 8 bases. CDR3 length: 14 residues. In germline, CDR1 is PRHDT, CDR2 FYEKMQ (reference sequence). V gave up 5 bases and J gave up 3 bases; unmatched junction bases: 6. CDR3 region: CASSLGTGFYEQYF. In DNA form, the CDR3 reads TGTGCCAGCAGCCTCGGGACAGGCTTCTACGAGCAGTACTTC.

This chain uses TRBV18 with TRBJ1-5; D gene uncertain. Trimming left V 3 bases short and J 6 bases short, with 6 bases between. This CDR3 is 12 amino acids long. The germline V gene has CDR1 KGHSH and CDR2 LQKENI. CDR3 loop: CASSPPGQPQHF. CDR3 coding DNA: TGTGCCAGCTCACCCCCCGGTCAGCCCCAGCATTTT.

The rearrangement joins TRBV6-2 or TRBV6-3 to TRBJ2-2, with TRBD2 matching over 7 bases. The CDR3 length is 17 residues. CDR1 and CDR2 from the germline V gene are MNHEY and SVGEGT. The J segment lost 0 bases and the V segment lost 2 bases, leaving 6 bases of the junction unmatched. The CDR3 sequence: CASSYLSGGANTGELFF. In DNA, the CDR3 is TGTGCCAGCAGTTACCTATCGGGGGGAGCGAACACCGGGGAGCTGTTTTTT.

The chain links TRBV2 to TRBJ1-2; D gene ambiguous. Trimming pared 6 bases from V and 8 bases from J, leaving 10 bases between. The CDR3 sequence is 11 residues long. Germline-derived CDR1 and CDR2 are SNHLY and FYNNEI. The CDR3, as DNA: TGTGCCAGCAGAGGACTCGCCGGCTACACCTTC. This sequence encodes CASRGLAGYTF.

The chain recombines TRBV7-6 with TRBJ2-7; possible D gene TRBD1, 6 bases. Germline CDR1 and CDR2: SGHVS and FNYEAQ. CDR3 size: 15 residues. Trimming cost V 1 base and J 3 bases, with 13 bases left between them. The CDR3 DNA reads as TGTGCCAGCAGCTTAGAACAGGGCGGCAACTACGAGCAGTACTTC. As protein: CASSLEQGGNYEQYF.

The chain has TRBV7-2 and TRBJ2-3; D remains ambiguous. The CDR3 runs to 11 residues. Germline V gene lookup returns CDR1 SGHTA and CDR2 FQGNSA. With 6 bases removed from V and 6 bases from J, the gap between germline ends came to 7 bases. The CDR3 nucleotides read TGTGCCAGCAGTGAACTGGATACGCAGTATTTT. Residues: CASSELDTQYF.

V and J are TRBV23-1 and TRBJ2-7; 7 nucleotides match TRBD1. TRBV23-1 is sorted into the ORF group, with uncertain function. This CDR3 has 14 amino acids. V shed 3 bases, J shed 7 bases, and the junction held 9 bases outside the gene matches. For the CDR3, the DNA is TGCGCCAGCAGTCAGACACAGGGGTTTGATGAGCAGTACTTC. This codes for CASSQTQGFDEQYF.

The V call is TRBV6-6, the J call TRBJ2-1; perhaps TRBD2 as D (5 bases). Trimming removed 8 bases from V and 5 bases from J, with 13 bases in between. Germline V gives CDR1 MNHNY, CDR2 SVGAGI (reference sequence). This CDR3 comprises 13 residues. As DNA, the CDR3 is TGTGCCAGCTCCCACACCGGGAACAATGAGCAGTTCTTC. As protein: CASSHTGNNEQFF.

The chain uses TRBV3-1 (or the pseudogene TRBV3-2) and TRBJ1-5; D unresolved. Germline loops: CDR1 LGHDT, CDR2 YNNKEL (reference sequence). The CDR3 length is 17 residues. The V end lost 5 bases, the J end lost 0 bases, and 17 bases lay between the germline ends. The CDR3 DNA follows: TGTGCCAGCAGCACGAGGCGGAGGATATATAGCAATCAGCCCCAGCATTTT. Translation gives CASSTRRRIYSNQPQHF.

J is TRBJ1-4 and V is TRBV7-9; the D gene is possibly TRBD1 (6 bases). Trimming left V 1 base short and J 3 bases short, with 15 bases between. The CDR3 consists of 17 residues. CDR1 and CDR2 (germline): SEHNR, FQNEAQ (reference sequence). CDR3 region: CASSLGMGGRANEKLFF. CDR3 in DNA: TGTGCCAGCAGCTTAGGGATGGGGGGCCGAGCTAATGAAAAACTGTTTTTT.

The V call is TRBV19, the J call TRBJ2-1; TRBD1 aligns across 11 bases. Germline loops: CDR1 LNHDA, CDR2 SQIVND (reference sequence). This CDR3 spans 16 amino acids. V lost 8 bases and J lost 3; bases outside the gene matches: 9. CDR3 loop: CASRDPGTGGYNEQFF. The CDR3 coding sequence is TGTGCCAGTCGCGATCCCGGGACAGGGGGCTACAATGAGCAGTTCTTC.

The chain links TRBV7-2 to TRBJ1-5, with TRBD1 matching over 8 bases. V dropped 3 bases and J dropped 6; count of bases not matched to a gene: 7. CDR1 and CDR2 (germline): SGHTA, FQGNSA. The CDR3 consists of 15 residues. In DNA, the CDR3 is TGTGCCAGCAGCTTTGACAGGGGAGTCGGTCAGCCCCAGCATTTT. It specifies CASSFDRGVGQPQHF.

To note about this clone: Additional DNA sequences in this sample encode the identical CDR3. V and J are TRBV12-3 or TRBV12-4 and TRBJ1-1; D gene uncertain. Deletions cut 3 bases from V and 0 bases from J, with 5 bases between. This CDR3 contains 13 residues. Here the CDR3 DNA reads TGTGCCAGCAGTTTTTCAGTGAACACTGAAGCTTTCTTT. As protein: CASSFSVNTEAFF.

The chain recombines TRBV6-5 with TRBJ2-7, with 10 bases lining up with TRBD1. CDR1 is MNHEY and CDR2 is SVGAGI in the germline V gene. This CDR3 spans 14 amino acids. V dropped 5 bases and J dropped 3; count of bases not matched to a gene: 4. In DNA, the CDR3 is TGTGCCAGCAGTCCGGGACAGGGGATCTACGAGCAGTACTTC. Its protein is CASSPGQGIYEQYF.

V usage is TRBV7-2 and J usage is TRBJ2-7, with a possible D match to TRBD2 (7 bases). The V gene's germline CDR1 is SGHTA and CDR2 FQGNSA. V lost 7 bases, J lost 6 bases, and 13 bases lay in between. The CDR3 length is 12 residues. CDR3 bases: TGTGCCAGCAACGGGGGGCTCGGCGAGCAGTACTTC. Residues: CASNGGLGEQYF.

The gene calls are TRBV5-1 and TRBJ1-2; D remains ambiguous. Germline lookup yields CDR1 SGHRS and CDR2 YFSETQ. This CDR3 is built from 12 residues. Trimming took 4 bases from V and 2 from J, leaving 6 bases between them. The CDR3 DNA sequence: TGCGCCAGCAGCGTGGACAACTATGGCTACACCTTC. Translating gives CASSVDNYGYTF.

The genes are TRBV6-2 or TRBV6-3 and TRBJ1-1, with a tentative D call TRBD1 (6 bases). The CDR3 runs 15 residues. The germline V gene has CDR1 MNHEY and CDR2 SVGEGT. V gave up 5 bases and J gave up 1 base, with 14 bases separating them. CDR3: CASSMTGHSNTEAFF. The DNA of the CDR3 is TGTGCCAGCAGTATGACGGGACATTCGAACACTGAAGCTTTCTTT.

This clone was counted a few times. The chain couples TRBV4-2 to TRBJ2-7; no reliable D call. From germline, CDR1 is LGHNA and CDR2 YNFKEQ. The CDR3 consists of 13 residues. V was trimmed by 2 bases and J by 4 bases, leaving 9 bases between them. CDR3 amino acids: CASSQYGIYEQYF. The CDR3 nucleotides read TGTGCCAGCAGCCAATATGGCATATACGAGCAGTACTTC.